Each of the 11 T cell receptor beta chains below was sequenced from the same sample in a study of beta chain features in type 1 diabetes. Investigators reverse transcribed all isolated RNA, so they sequenced expressed TCRB transcripts. Generated by immunoSEQ multiplex PCR, the TCRdb table keeps only in-frame clones and is missing some. The sample has about 140,000 clones; less than 9% are singletons. The sample comprised central memory CD4+ T cells from blood. The receptors come from a woman aged 25 to 39 in good health.

V gene TRBV30 combines with J gene TRBJ1-6; D gene unclear. V was trimmed by 5 bases and J by 0 bases, leaving 8 bases between them. Germline V gene sequence: CDR1 GTSNPN, CDR2 SVGIG (reference sequence). The length of the CDR3 is 14 residues. In DNA form, the CDR3 reads TGTGCCTGGTCATGGAGCTCCTATAATTCACCCCTCCACTTT. Encoded protein: CAWSWSSYNSPLHF.

A single count supports this clone. CDR3 region: CASPTAAGVGGETQYF. The CDR3 nucleotides read TGTGCCAGTCCGACCGCTGCGGGGGTAGGGGGAGAGACCCAGTACTTC. This rearrangement joins TRBV2 to TRBJ2-5, with D maybe TRBD2 (7 bases). Trimming stripped 9 bases from V and 4 bases from J, with 24 bases between. CDR1 is SNHLY, CDR2 FYNNEI, per germline. The CDR3 is 16 amino acids.

The rearrangement joins TRBV19 to TRBJ2-7; the match to TRBD2 covers 10 bases. There are 16 residues in the CDR3. J was trimmed by 3 bases and V by 6 bases; bases with no gene match: 11. Germline CDR1 reads LNHDA; CDR2 reads SQIVND (reference sequence). The CDR3 nucleotides read TGTGCCAGTAGCCTCACGGGTACTAGCGGGAACTACGAGCAGTACTTC. It specifies CASSLTGTSGNYEQYF.

This clone was counted a few times. This rearrangement joins TRBV7-2 to TRBJ2-7; TRBD2 aligns across 9 bases. V was pared by 7 bases and J by 5 bases, with 15 bases of the junction left unmatched. The CDR3 has 16 residues. Germline assignment: CDR1 SGHTA and CDR2 FQGNSA. The CDR3 DNA sequence: TGTGCCAGCACCCTTGGTCGTAGCGGGAGAGCAAACGAGCAGTACTTC. As protein: CASTLGRSGRANEQYF.

This clone was observed a handful of times. A junction end diverges from the germline sequence, so it may reflect a read error. The chain has TRBV5-4 and TRBJ1-2, with 8 bases that match TRBD1. Germline assignment: CDR1 SGHNT and CDR2 YYREEE (reference sequence). The CDR3 length is 14 residues. The CDR3 reads CASSQVDRVTGYTF. The CDR3, as DNA: TGCGCCAGCAGCCAAGTGGACAGGGTAACAGGCTACACCTTC.

V usage is TRBV7-2 and J usage is TRBJ1-4; D may be TRBD1 (5 bases). This CDR3 contains 15 residues. Germline-derived CDR1 and CDR2 are SGHTA and FQGNSA. Trimming pared 5 bases from V and 7 bases from J, leaving 17 bases between. In nucleotides, the CDR3 is TGTGCCAGCAGCGCCGCAGGGACTCGGGGTGAAAAACTGTTTTTT. Translated: CASSAAGTRGEKLFF.

The J gene is TRBJ1-1, the V gene TRBV28, with D possibly being TRBD1 (6 bases). Trimming cost V 7 bases and J 2 bases, with 17 bases left between them. CDR3 length: 15 amino acids. CDR1 and CDR2 (germline): MDHEN, SYDVKM. CDR3 amino acids: CASTPFWGGNTEAFF. CDR3 sequence (DNA): TGTGCCAGCACCCCCTTTTGGGGGGGCAACACTGAAGCTTTCTTT.

The rearrangement joins TRBV7-9 to TRBJ2-7, with 7 bases lining up with TRBD2. Germline lookup yields CDR1 SEHNR and CDR2 FQNEAQ (reference sequence). The CDR3 loop spans 13 amino acids. The V gene end was trimmed by 5 bases and the J gene end by 3 bases; junction bases not matched to a gene: 4. CDR3 in DNA: TGTGCCAGCAGCCCTAGCGGTGGCTACGAGCAGTACTTC. Protein sequence: CASSPSGGYEQYF.

This clone was counted between two and nine times. The chain carries TRBV18 and TRBJ1-1; TRBD1 aligns across 8 bases. CDR1 and CDR2 from the germline V gene are KGHSH and LQKENI. The CDR3 is made up of 15 amino acids. The V and J ends lost 3 bases and 1 base, in that order; junction bases with no gene match: 4. This CDR3 reads CASSPSGTGNTEAFF. CDR3 nucleotide sequence: TGTGCCAGCTCACCGTCCGGGACAGGGAACACTGAAGCTTTCTTT.

V gene TRBV28 combines with J gene TRBJ2-7; 9 bases fit TRBD2. In germline, CDR1 is MDHEN, CDR2 SYDVKM. The CDR3 extends over 15 amino acids. After removal of 6 bases from V and 2 bases from J, the junction contained 8 bases not matched to a gene. The CDR3 DNA reads as TGTGCCAGCAGGCCGACTAGCGGTGCTACCTACGAGCAGTACTTC. It specifies CASRPTSGATYEQYF.

This clone came up a few times. The gene calls are TRBV7-2 and TRBJ2-3, with 8 bases that match TRBD2. With V trimmed by 5 bases and J by 6 bases, 4 bases remained unmatched. This CDR3 is built from 13 residues. Germline CDR1 is SGHTA and CDR2 is FQGNSA. The CDR3 sequence: CASSGLAPDTQYF. The CDR3 nucleotides read TGTGCCAGCAGCGGACTAGCTCCTGATACGCAGTATTTT.